A single sample gave rise to the 16 T cell receptor beta chains below, sequenced in a study of T cells in Graves' hyperthyroidism and ophthalmopathy. The TCR beta CDR3 regions underwent amplification using RNA transcripts as the source. The HTBI primer set was used in a first-round RT-PCR of the TCR CDR3. From the multiplex PCR reads, TCRdb called clonotypes with MiXCR, one entry per CDR3 protein. The sample contains some 300,000 distinct CDR3 sequences, roughly 20% of which appear only once. Input material: blood. The receptor set was obtained from a man aged 45-60 years with Graves' ophthalmopathy.

This clonotype was found many times. V and J are TRBV7-8 and TRBJ1-2, with 7 bases lining up with TRBD1. V shed 5 bases, J shed 4 bases, and the junction held 7 bases outside the gene matches. This CDR3 is built from 14 residues. Germline V CDR1 and CDR2: SGHVS, FQNEAQ. CDR3 loop: CASSPRQGGYGYTF. CDR3 coding DNA: TGTGCCAGCAGCCCAAGACAGGGCGGCTATGGCTACACCTTC.

The V and J genes are TRBV11-1 and TRBJ1-3, with unresolved D. V lost 2 bases to trimming and J lost 0 bases, with 8 bases between them. This CDR3 is 15 amino acids long. Germline CDR1 reads SGHAT; CDR2 reads FQDESV (reference sequence). CDR3 region: CASSLRSNSGNTIYF. As DNA, the CDR3 is TGTGCCAGCAGCTTACGCAGCAACTCTGGAAACACCATATATTTT.

V and J are TRBV29-1 and TRBJ2-5; TRBD2 matches at 8 bases. This CDR3 comprises 14 residues. J lost 2 bases, V lost 0 bases, and 2 bases had no gene match. The V gene's germline CDR1 is SQVTM and CDR2 ANQGSEA. CDR3 region: CSVEDGTRQETQYF. The CDR3 nucleotides are TGCAGCGTTGAAGATGGGACTAGGCAAGAGACCCAGTACTTC.

This chain joins TRBV24-1 and TRBJ2-1; a weak D match, TRBD2 (5 bases). The V and J ends lost 7 bases and 3 bases respectively, with 12 bases between them. Germline V gene lookup returns CDR1 KGHDR and CDR2 SFDVKD. The CDR3 length is 14 residues. The CDR3 DNA reads TGTGCCACCAGCGAAGGACTGAGCTACAATGAGCAGTTCTTC. Translation gives CATSEGLSYNEQFF.

The CDR3 region is CASSTGGGGGEKLFF. In DNA, the CDR3 is TGCGCCAGCAGCACCGGCGGGGGCGGGGGTGAAAAACTGTTTTTT. The rearrangement links TRBV5-1 to TRBJ1-4, with a weak D call TRBD1 (6 bases). The CDR3 extends over 15 amino acids. V lost 4 bases to trimming and J lost 7 bases, with 17 bases between them. CDR1 and CDR2 (germline): SGHRS, YFSETQ.

The chain has TRBV10-3 and TRBJ2-1; D unclear. Germline-derived CDR1 and CDR2 are ENHRY and SYGVKD. This CDR3 has 15 amino acids. V lost 2 bases and J 8 bases, leaving 16 bases between the germline ends. The CDR3 loop is CAISERSGLEDEQFF. Written as DNA, the CDR3 is TGTGCCATCAGTGAGCGGAGTGGTTTAGAGGATGAGCAGTTCTTC.

The CDR3 DNA reads as TGTGCCACCAGTGACGTCGATCAGCCCCAGCATTTT. Encoded protein: CATSDVDQPQHF. The chain links TRBV24-1 to TRBJ1-5; D is unclear. The germline V gene has CDR1 KGHDR and CDR2 SFDVKD. V lost 4 bases to trimming and J lost 5 bases, with 5 bases between them. The CDR3 is 12 amino acids.

This chain joins TRBV11-2 and TRBJ1-2; D gene unclear. The V end was cut by 0 bases, the J end by 5 bases, with 10 bases between. The CDR3 has 14 residues. Germline CDR1 SGHAT, CDR2 FQNNGV. CDR3 sequence reads: CASSLDLRLYGYTF. CDR3 nucleotides: TGTGCCAGCAGCTTAGATCTCCGGTTGTATGGCTACACCTTC.

This clonotype was seen ten or more times. The rearrangement joins TRBV5-1 to TRBJ2-3; 8 nucleotides align to TRBD2. The CDR3 consists of 15 residues. The V gene's germline CDR1 is SGHRS and CDR2 YFSETQ. V dropped 5 bases and J dropped 1; count of bases not matched to a gene: 6. The CDR3: CASRKAGDGTDTQYF. DNA of the CDR3: TGCGCCAGCAGGAAAGCGGGAGACGGCACAGATACGCAGTATTTT.

The chain employs TRBV27 and TRBJ2-7; 7 nucleotides agree with TRBD1. The CDR3 consists of 13 residues. With V trimmed by 5 bases and J by 3 bases, 4 bases remained unmatched. Germline V gene sequence: CDR1 MNHEY, CDR2 SMNVEV (reference sequence). The CDR3 region has the DNA TGTGCCAGCAGTCGACAGGGATTCTACGAGCAGTACTTC. Protein product: CASSRQGFYEQYF.

This clonotype was detected a few times. J is TRBJ2-7 and V is TRBV14; no reliable D call. Germline V gives CDR1 SGHDN, CDR2 FVKESK. This CDR3 is built from 14 residues. Trimming pared 1 base from V and 2 bases from J, leaving 9 bases between. The CDR3 sequence: CASSQAGSPYEQYF. CDR3 sequence (DNA): TGTGCCAGCAGCCAAGCCGGGTCCCCCTACGAGCAGTACTTC.

In this sample, this clonotype turned up a few times. J is TRBJ1-2 and V is TRBV18; possibly TRBD1 for D (5 bases). From germline, CDR1 is KGHSH and CDR2 LQKENI. The CDR3 runs to 13 residues. The V gene lost 5 bases and the J gene lost 8 bases, with 15 bases spanning the gap. The CDR3 nucleotides are TGTGCCAGCTCAGCCCAGGGAACGGAGGGCTACACCTTC. It encodes CASSAQGTEGYTF.

The J gene is TRBJ1-2, the V gene TRBV7-8, with 7 positions matching TRBD1. The V gene end was trimmed by 4 bases and the J gene end by 2 bases; junction bases not matched to a gene: 4. CDR1 and CDR2 (germline): SGHVS, FQNEAQ. This CDR3 is 14 amino acids long. The CDR3 reads CASSWGTENYGYTF. CDR3 in DNA: TGTGCCAGCAGCTGGGGGACAGAAAACTATGGCTACACCTTC.

A note on this clonotype: A read error may be the cause here, since a much bigger clone is one base away. CDR3 sequence reads: CSARGTGNGYTF. The CDR3 nucleotides read TGCAGTGCTAGGGGCACGGGCAATGGCTACACCTTC. The rearrangement uses TRBV20-1 and TRBJ1-2; D gene ambiguous. V was cut by 3 bases and J by 6 bases, with 11 bases left in between. Germline CDR1 reads DFQATT; CDR2 reads SNEGSKA (reference sequence). CDR3 length: 12 residues.

This clonotype was recorded a few times. The rearrangement links TRBV5-8 to TRBJ1-5, with 12 bases lining up with TRBD1. V trimming: 4 bases; J trimming: 1 base; junction bases outside the gene matches: 6. Germline V gene lookup returns CDR1 SGHTS and CDR2 YDEGEE. This CDR3 is 17 amino acids long. CDR3 loop: CASSPGDRGLSNQPQHF. The CDR3 DNA sequence: TGTGCCAGCAGCCCGGGGGACAGGGGGCTGAGCAATCAGCCCCAGCATTTT.

J is TRBJ2-2 and V is TRBV28; TRBD1 aligns across 9 bases. The CDR3 consists of 16 residues. Germline V lookup: CDR1 MDHEN, CDR2 SYDVKM. After removal of 4 bases from V and 2 bases from J, the junction contained 5 bases not matched to a gene. CDR3 region: CASSYSGQGNTGELFF. The DNA of the CDR3 is TGTGCCAGCAGTTACTCGGGACAGGGTAACACCGGGGAGCTGTTTTTT.